The 8 T cell receptor beta chains presented below share a single source sample, sequenced in a study of T cells in Graves' hyperthyroidism and ophthalmopathy. Amplification yielded TCR beta CDR3 regions, with RNA transcripts as the source. Carried out on the TCR CDR3, a first-round RT-PCR used the HTBI primer set. TCRdb ran MiXCR on the multiplex PCR reads and lists one entry per CDR3 protein. This sample carries approximately 590,000 distinct CDR3 sequences, roughly 50% of them seen once, and the ten largest clones take about 7.8%. The sample comprised peripheral blood or thyroid tissue (not recorded which). The receptors were gathered from a woman between 18 and 29 years old with Graves' hyperthyroidism.

This clonotype was counted a few times. Its ends do not fully match the called genes, so a read error is possible. V is TRBV7-3 and J is TRBJ2-5, with a possible D match to TRBD1 (5 bases). The germline V gene has CDR1 SGHTA and CDR2 FQGTGA. There are 16 residues in the CDR3. Here the CDR3 reads CASSPRTLGDQETQYF. Here the CDR3 DNA reads TGCGCCAGCAGCCCCCGGACCCTAGGGGACCAAGAGACCCAGTACTTC. Complete variable domain (other parts from reference TRBV7-3 and TRBJ2-5): GAGVSQTPSNKVTEKGKYVELRCDPISGHTALYWYRQSLGQGPEFLIYFQGTGAADDSGLPNDRFFAVRPEGSVSTLKIQRTERGDSAVYLCASSPRTLGDQETQYFGPGTRLLVL.

With respect to this clonotype: This may be a read error: a much more frequent sequence differs by one nucleotide. The chain combines TRBV29-1 with TRBJ1-2; D call uncertain. The CDR3 covers 11 residues. Germline values: CDR1 SQVTM, CDR2 ANQGSEA. Deletions cut 5 bases from V and 6 bases from J, with 10 bases between. CDR3 residues: CSVKRSHGYTF. Written as DNA, the CDR3 is TGCAGCGTTAAGAGATCACATGGCTACACCTTC.

This chain connects TRBV20-1 to TRBJ1-4; the match to TRBD1 covers 8 bases. CDR3 length equals 14 residues. Looked up from germline, CDR1 is DFQATT and CDR2 is SNEGSKA (reference sequence). V trimming: 2 bases; J trimming: 5 bases; junction bases outside the gene matches: 4. The chain's CDR3 is CSARYRGKNEKLFF. The CDR3 coding sequence is TGCAGTGCTAGATACAGGGGGAAAAATGAAAAACTGTTTTTT.

This clonotype was counted a few times. The chain carries TRBV7-2 and TRBJ2-7; TRBD1 aligns across 7 bases. V lost 6 bases and J lost 3; bases outside the gene matches: 8. Germline CDR1 and CDR2: SGHTA and FQGNSA. The CDR3 spans 14 residues. In DNA form, the CDR3 reads TGTGCCAGCAGTTTTACGGACAGGCACTACGAGCAGTACTTC. The encoded protein is CASSFTDRHYEQYF.

This clonotype was picked up one time. The J gene is TRBJ2-2, the V gene TRBV19; 11 nucleotides match TRBD1. Germline lookup yields CDR1 LNHDA and CDR2 SQIVND (reference sequence). This CDR3 region has 14 residues. Trimming at V came to 10 bases and at J to 4 bases, leaving 5 bases not matched to a gene. For the CDR3, the DNA is TGTGCCACCGGGGGGACAGGGGGCACCGGGGAGCTGTTTTTT. It specifies CATGGTGGTGELFF.

The V gene is TRBV2, the J gene TRBJ2-5, with 7 bases aligning to TRBD2. CDR3 length: 13 amino acids. The J segment lost 5 bases and the V segment lost 6 bases, leaving 6 bases of the junction unmatched. Germline V gene lookup returns CDR1 SNHLY and CDR2 FYNNEI. The CDR3 reads CASRDIGGETQYF. As DNA, the CDR3 is TGTGCCAGCAGAGATATCGGGGGGGAGACCCAGTACTTC. The full variable domain, completed using reference TRBV2 and TRBJ2-5, is EPEVTQTPSHQVTQMGQEVILRCVPISNHLYFYWYRQILGQKVEFLVSFYNNEISEKSEIFDDQFSVERPDGSNFTLKIRSTKLEDSAMYFCASRDIGGETQYFGPGTRLLVL.

About this clonotype itself: This may be a read error, as it is one base from a much larger clone. The chain recombines TRBV20-1 with TRBJ1-1; possibly TRBD1 for D (5 bases). The V end lost 5 bases, the J end lost 5 bases, and 15 bases lay between the germline ends. Looked up from germline, CDR1 is DFQATT and CDR2 is SNEGSKA (reference sequence). This CDR3 comprises 13 residues. CDR3 in DNA: TGCAGTGCTGCCGGGGGAGGGGAAACTGAAGCTTTCTTT. Protein sequence: CSAAGGGETEAFF.

This clonotype has just a few counts. This chain uses TRBV2 with TRBJ2-7, with D possibly TRBD2 on 6 matching bases. V was trimmed by 6 bases and J by 1 base, leaving 13 bases between them. CDR3 length: 14 residues. Germline V gives CDR1 SNHLY, CDR2 FYNNEI. The CDR3 DNA is TGTGCCAGCAGACCCGGGACTGGTTCCTACGAGCAGTACTTC. Protein sequence: CASRPGTGSYEQYF. The full variable domain, in which reference TRBV2 and TRBJ2-7 provide the parts outside the CDR3, is EPEVTQTPSHQVTQMGQEVILRCVPISNHLYFYWYRQILGQKVEFLVSFYNNEISEKSEIFDDQFSVERPDGSNFTLKIRSTKLEDSAMYFCASRPGTGSYEQYFGPGTRLTVT.